These 4 T cell receptor beta chains were all obtained from the same sample, sequenced in a study of T cell responses to AZD1222 COVID-19 vaccine. Profiled with immunoSEQ multiplex PCR; TCRdb holds only in-frame clones, not every one. The sample records around 120,000 clones, around 93% being singletons. The sample was peripheral blood, taken 28 days after the second AZD1222 dose. These TCRs come from an adult who received the AZD1222 COVID-19 vaccine.

V and J are TRBV6-5 and TRBJ2-1; maybe TRBD2 (6 bases). Germline V gene lookup returns CDR1 MNHEY and CDR2 SVGAGI. The CDR3 length is 15 residues. V was clipped by 0 bases and J by 3 bases, with 9 bases between them. The CDR3 nucleotides are TGTGCCAGCAGTTACTCCCGGGGGTTCTACAATGAGCAGTTCTTC. Translating it yields CASSYSRGFYNEQFF.

The J gene is TRBJ2-7, the V gene TRBV9; TRBD2 matches 11 bases. Germline-derived CDR1 and CDR2 are SGDLS and YYNGEE. V trimming: 4 bases; J trimming: 2 bases; junction bases outside the gene matches: 11. This CDR3 contains 17 residues. CDR3 amino acids: CASSLGSSGRGPYEQYF. The CDR3, as DNA: TGTGCCAGCAGCCTAGGGAGTAGCGGGAGGGGACCCTACGAGCAGTACTTC.

This clone was observed a single time. This sequence joins TRBV2 and TRBJ1-6; D is unclear. Deletions cut 7 bases from V and 6 bases from J, with 19 bases between. CDR1 SNHLY and CDR2 FYNNEI come from the germline V gene. This CDR3 has 16 residues. The CDR3: CASTHPHRGGNSPLHF. CDR3 nucleotides: TGTGCCAGCACCCATCCACACCGCGGCGGTAATTCACCCCTCCACTTT.

This chain links TRBV19 with TRBJ1-1; 7 bases line up with TRBD1. Germline V CDR1 and CDR2: LNHDA, SQIVND (reference sequence). After removal of 6 bases from V and 5 bases from J, the junction contained 12 bases not matched to a gene. This CDR3 has 15 residues. CDR3 in amino acids: CASSVLRTGGTEAFF. The CDR3 bases are TGTGCCAGTAGCGTCCTTCGGACAGGAGGGACTGAAGCTTTCTTT.